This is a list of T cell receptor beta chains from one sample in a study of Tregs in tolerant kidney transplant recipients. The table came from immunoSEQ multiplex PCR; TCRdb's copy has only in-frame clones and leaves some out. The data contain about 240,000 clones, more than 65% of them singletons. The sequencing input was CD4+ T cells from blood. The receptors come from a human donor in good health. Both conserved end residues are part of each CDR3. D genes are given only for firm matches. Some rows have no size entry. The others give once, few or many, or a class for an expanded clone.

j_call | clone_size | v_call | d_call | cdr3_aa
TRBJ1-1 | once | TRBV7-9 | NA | CAINARGTTNTEAFF
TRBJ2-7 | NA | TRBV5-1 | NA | CASSPLVESYEQYF
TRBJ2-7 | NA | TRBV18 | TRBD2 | CASSPPTSGRRLEQYF
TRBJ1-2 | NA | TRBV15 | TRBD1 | CATSKQGNYGYTF
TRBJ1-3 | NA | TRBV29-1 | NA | CSVSSDSGNTIYF
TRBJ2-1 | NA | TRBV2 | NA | CASSAPWSEQFF
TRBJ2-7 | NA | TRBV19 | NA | CASSIVGSTYEQYF
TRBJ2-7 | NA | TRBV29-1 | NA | CSVEDRTGYPYEQYF
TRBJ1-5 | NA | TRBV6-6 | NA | CASTSAANQPQHF
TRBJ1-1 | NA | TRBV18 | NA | CASSARPTLNTEAFF
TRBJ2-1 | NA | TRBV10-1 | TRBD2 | CASSEERLAGGLVEQFF
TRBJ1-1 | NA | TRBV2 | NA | CASREGRNTEAFF
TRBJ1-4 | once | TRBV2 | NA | CASRKTQPVNEKLFF
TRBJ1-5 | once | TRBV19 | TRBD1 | CASSIYLQGGLGGQPQHF
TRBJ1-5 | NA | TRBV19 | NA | CASSSLRLRGRYSNQPQHF
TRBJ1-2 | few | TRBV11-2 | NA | CASSTTEYGYTF
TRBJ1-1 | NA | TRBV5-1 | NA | CASSLKAQGHAFF
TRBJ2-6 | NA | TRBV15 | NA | CATSKGISGANVLTF
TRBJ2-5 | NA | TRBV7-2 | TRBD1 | CASGFNRGKETQYF
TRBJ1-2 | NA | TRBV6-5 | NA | CASSYHPGSPYGYTF
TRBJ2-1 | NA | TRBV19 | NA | CASSITSSEQFF
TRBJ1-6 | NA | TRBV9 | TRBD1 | CASSVIGDSHDSPLHF
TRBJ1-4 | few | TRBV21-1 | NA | CASLRPAPHEKLFF
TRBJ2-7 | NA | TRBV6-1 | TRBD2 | CASARTSGTIHEQYF
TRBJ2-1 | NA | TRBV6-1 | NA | CASSARTANSYNEQFF
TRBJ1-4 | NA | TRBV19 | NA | CASNNRVLEEKLFF
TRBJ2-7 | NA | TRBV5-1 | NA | CASSKPGTDHEQYF
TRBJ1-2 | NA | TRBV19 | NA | CASSRGFFYGYTF
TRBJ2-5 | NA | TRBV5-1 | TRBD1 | CASSLAGTGQETQYF
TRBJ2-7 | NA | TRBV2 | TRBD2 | CASRSERGVGEQYF
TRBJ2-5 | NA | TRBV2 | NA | CASSRSPAETQYF
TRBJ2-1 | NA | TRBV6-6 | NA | CASSTTDGKGQFF
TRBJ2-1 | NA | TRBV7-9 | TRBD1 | CASSPRSMGTGLSYNEQFF
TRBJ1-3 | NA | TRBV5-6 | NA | CASSLGGNTIYF
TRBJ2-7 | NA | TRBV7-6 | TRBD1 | CASSRDSVPYEQYF
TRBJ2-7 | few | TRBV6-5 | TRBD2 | CASSSRLAGVPGEQYF
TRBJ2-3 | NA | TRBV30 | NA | CASEAGPTDTQYF
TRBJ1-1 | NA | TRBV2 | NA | CASRGGLGTEAFF
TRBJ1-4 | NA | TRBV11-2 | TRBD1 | CASSLRQGFNEKLFF
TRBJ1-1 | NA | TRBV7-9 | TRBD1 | CASSLQGASTEAFF
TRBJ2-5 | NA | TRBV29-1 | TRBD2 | CSVSSGSETQYF
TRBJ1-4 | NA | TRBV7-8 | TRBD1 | CASSAKTGGVGKLFF
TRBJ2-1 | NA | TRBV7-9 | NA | CASSLAEGSNEQFF
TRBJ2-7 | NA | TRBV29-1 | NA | CSVGLGYEQYF